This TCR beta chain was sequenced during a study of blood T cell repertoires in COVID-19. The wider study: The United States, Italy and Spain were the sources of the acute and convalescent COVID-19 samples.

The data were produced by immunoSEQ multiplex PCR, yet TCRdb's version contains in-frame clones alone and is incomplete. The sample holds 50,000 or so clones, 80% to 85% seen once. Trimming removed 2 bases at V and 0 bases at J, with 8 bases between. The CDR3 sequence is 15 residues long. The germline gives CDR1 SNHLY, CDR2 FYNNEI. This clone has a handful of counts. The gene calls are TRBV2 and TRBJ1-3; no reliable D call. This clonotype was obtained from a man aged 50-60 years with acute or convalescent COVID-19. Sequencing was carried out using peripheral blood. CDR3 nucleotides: TGTGCCAGCAGTGAATGGCTAGGCTCTGGAAACACCATATATTTT. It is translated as CASSEWLGSGNTIYF.